What follows are 8 T cell receptor beta chains derived from one specimen sequenced in a study of shared clonotypes between healthy human individuals. Data came from immunoSEQ multiplex PCR; TCRdb stores just in-frame clones and leaves some out. The sample gives some 2.3 million clones, just over 90% of which show up once; 0.39% is in the top ten. Sequencing was carried out using naive CD4+ T cells from PBMCs. Subset defined: CD45RA+ positively selected. The receptors shown here come from a man younger than 35 in good health. Some clones in this sample may be carry-over from other donors' samples.

The CDR3 sequence is CASSQKNYEQYF. The CDR3 DNA follows: TGTGCCAGCAGTCAGAAGAACTACGAGCAGTACTTC. This sequence joins TRBV28 and TRBJ2-7; D remains unclear. The germline V and J ends were trimmed by 5 bases and 3 bases, with 8 bases remaining between them. This CDR3 is built from 12 residues. CDR1 and CDR2 (germline): MDHEN, SYDVKM.

V and J are TRBV5-8 and TRBJ1-2; 9 bases are shared with TRBD1. V dropped 4 bases and J dropped 4; count of bases not matched to a gene: 5. The CDR3 loop spans 14 amino acids. Germline V gene lookup returns CDR1 SGHTS and CDR2 YDEGEE. CDR3 nucleotides: TGTGCCAGCAGCGGGGGACAGGGCCTCTATGGCTACACCTTC. As protein: CASSGGQGLYGYTF.

The genes are TRBV7-8 and TRBJ2-6; D call uncertain. This CDR3 has 16 residues. Germline CDR1 and CDR2: SGHVS and FQNEAQ. Between the trimmed V and J ends, which lost 3 bases and 0 bases, there was a span of 9 bases. The CDR3 region is CASSLRRSSGANVLTF. DNA of the CDR3: TGTGCCAGCAGCTTGCGTAGGAGCTCTGGGGCCAACGTCCTGACTTTC.

This chain uses TRBV27 with TRBJ2-5; D is perhaps TRBD1 (6 bases). Germline values: CDR1 MNHEY, CDR2 SMNVEV (reference sequence). V lost 5 bases and J lost 4, with 23 bases in between. The CDR3 length is 17 residues. DNA for the CDR3: TGTGCCAGCAGTATCAGATCCGGGACACCCCTGGGAGAGACCCAGTACTTC. This sequence encodes CASSIRSGTPLGETQYF.

V and J are TRBV7-9 and TRBJ1-1; D gene uncertain. CDR3 length equals 13 residues. Deletions cut 5 bases from V and 8 bases from J, with 15 bases between. The germline V gene encodes CDR1 SEHNR and CDR2 FQNEAQ (reference sequence). CDR3 coding DNA: TGTGCCAGCAGCGTCAACACACAGAGAGAAGCTTTCTTT. Encoded protein: CASSVNTQREAFF.

The genes are TRBV9 and TRBJ2-7; the match to TRBD1 covers 8 bases. Germline V gene lookup returns CDR1 SGDLS and CDR2 YYNGEE. V lost 3 bases, J lost 4 bases, and 6 bases stayed unmatched. There are 14 residues in the CDR3. In DNA, the CDR3 is TGTGCCAGCAGCGCGACGACAGGGGCATACGAGCAGTACTTC. It codes for CASSATTGAYEQYF.

V is TRBV4-1 and J is TRBJ1-5; TRBD1 aligns across 7 bases. Unmatched junction bases numbered 10, after V lost 0 bases and J lost 11 bases. CDR3 size: 15 residues. CDR1 and CDR2 from the germline V gene are MGHRA and YSYEKL. The CDR3 DNA sequence: TGCGCCAGCAGCCAAGACAGGGGGTCGGCCTCAGCCCAGCATTTT. As protein: CASSQDRGSASAQHF.

This chain joins TRBV28 and TRBJ1-5; TRBD1 might be the D (5 bases). This CDR3 is 15 amino acids long. Per germline, CDR1 MDHEN and CDR2 SYDVKM. V was clipped by 5 bases and J by 7 bases, with 18 bases between them. The CDR3 nucleotides are TGTGCCAGCAGTGTGGGGGAAGGGCCGTACCAGCCCCAGCATTTT. Protein: CASSVGEGPYQPQHF. Based on the CDR3 plus reference TRBV28 and TRBJ1-5, the full variable domain is DVKVTQSSRYLVKRTGEKVFLECVQDMDHENMFWYRQDPGLGLRLIYFSYDVKMKEKGDIPEGYSVSREKKERFSLILESASTNQTSMYLCASSVGEGPYQPQHFGDGTRLSIL.